The clone carrying this TCR beta chain has at least ten counts. Its antigen is unknown. The CDR3 extends over 13 amino acids. Germline values: CDR1 GTSNPN, CDR2 SVGIG (reference sequence). Trimming shortened V by 2 bases and J by 5 bases, and 13 bases separated the two germline ends. Diagnosis rested on symptoms, serum thyroxine and TRAb, thyroid ultrasound, and orbital computed tomography. TCR beta CDR3 region amplification was performed from RNA transcripts. TCR CDR3 underwent first-round RT-PCR with the HTBI primer set. In TCRdb, the multiplex PCR reads were re-called with MiXCR into one record per CDR3 protein. The table lists about 420,000 distinct CDR3 sequences, around 16% of them singletons. These data come from a study of T cells in Graves' hyperthyroidism and ophthalmopathy. Overall study findings and caveats: Most thyroid clonotypes that were expanded above 0.001 also turned up in blood.

This receptor was identified in a woman aged 18 to 35 with Graves' hyperthyroidism. The chain couples TRBV30 to TRBJ2-7; D might be TRBD2 (7 bases). The sample was blood. Here the CDR3 DNA reads TGTGCCTGGAGTTGGGGGGGCGCGAACGAGCAGTACTTC. Translating it yields CAWSWGGANEQYF.